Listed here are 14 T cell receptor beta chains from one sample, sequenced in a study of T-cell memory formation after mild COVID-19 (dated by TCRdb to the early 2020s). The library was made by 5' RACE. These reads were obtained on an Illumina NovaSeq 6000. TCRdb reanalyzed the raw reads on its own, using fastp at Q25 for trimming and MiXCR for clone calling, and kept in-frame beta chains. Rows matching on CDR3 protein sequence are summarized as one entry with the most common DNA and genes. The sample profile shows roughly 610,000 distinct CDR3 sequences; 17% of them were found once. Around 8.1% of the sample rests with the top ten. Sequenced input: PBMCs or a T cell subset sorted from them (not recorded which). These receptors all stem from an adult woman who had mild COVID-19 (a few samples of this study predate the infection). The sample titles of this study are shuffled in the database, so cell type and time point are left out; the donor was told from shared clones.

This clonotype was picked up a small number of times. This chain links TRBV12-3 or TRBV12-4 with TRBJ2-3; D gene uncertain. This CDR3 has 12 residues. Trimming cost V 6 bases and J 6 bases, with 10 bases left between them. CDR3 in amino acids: CASSIAFDTQYF. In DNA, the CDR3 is TGTGCCAGCAGCATAGCATTCGATACGCAGTATTTT.

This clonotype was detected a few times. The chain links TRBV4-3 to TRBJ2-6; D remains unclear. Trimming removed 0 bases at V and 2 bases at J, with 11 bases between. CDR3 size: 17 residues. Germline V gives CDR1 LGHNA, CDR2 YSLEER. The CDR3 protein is CASSQEIGRAGANVLTF. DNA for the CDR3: TGCGCCAGCAGCCAAGAGATCGGCCGGGCTGGGGCCAACGTCCTGACTTTC.

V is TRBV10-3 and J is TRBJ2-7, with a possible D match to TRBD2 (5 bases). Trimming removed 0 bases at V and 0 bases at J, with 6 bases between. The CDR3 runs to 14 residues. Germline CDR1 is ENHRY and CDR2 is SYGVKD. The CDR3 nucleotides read TGTGCCATCAGTGAGTCAGAGGGCTCCTACGAGCAGTACTTC. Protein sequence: CAISESEGSYEQYF.

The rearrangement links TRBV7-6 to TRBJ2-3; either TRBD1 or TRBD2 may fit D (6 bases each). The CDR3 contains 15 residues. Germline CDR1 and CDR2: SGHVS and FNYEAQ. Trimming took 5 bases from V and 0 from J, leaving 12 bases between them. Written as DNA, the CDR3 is TGTGCCAGCAGCACCACGGGGGCTAGCACAGATACGCAGTATTTT. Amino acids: CASSTTGASTDTQYF.

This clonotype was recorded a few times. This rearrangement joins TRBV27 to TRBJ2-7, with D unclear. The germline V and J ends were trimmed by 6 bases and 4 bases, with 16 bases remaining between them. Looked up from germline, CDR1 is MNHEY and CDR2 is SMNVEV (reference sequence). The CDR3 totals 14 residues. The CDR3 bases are TGTGCCAGCAGCTTAGGATCCCCCCTATACGAGCAGTACTTC. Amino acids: CASSLGSPLYEQYF.

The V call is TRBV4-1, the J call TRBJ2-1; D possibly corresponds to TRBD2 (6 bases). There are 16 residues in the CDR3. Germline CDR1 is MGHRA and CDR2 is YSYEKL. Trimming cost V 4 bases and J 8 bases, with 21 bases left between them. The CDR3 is CASSRWGTSGSDEQFF. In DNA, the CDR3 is TGCGCCAGCAGCCGCTGGGGGACCTCCGGGAGCGATGAGCAGTTCTTC.

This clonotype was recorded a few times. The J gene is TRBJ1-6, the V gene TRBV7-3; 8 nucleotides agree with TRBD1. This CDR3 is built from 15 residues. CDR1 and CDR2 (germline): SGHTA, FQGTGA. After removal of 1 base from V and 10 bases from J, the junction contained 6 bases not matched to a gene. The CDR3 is CASSLNGQGLSPLHF. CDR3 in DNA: TGTGCCAGCAGCTTAAATGGACAGGGTTTGTCACCCCTCCACTTT.

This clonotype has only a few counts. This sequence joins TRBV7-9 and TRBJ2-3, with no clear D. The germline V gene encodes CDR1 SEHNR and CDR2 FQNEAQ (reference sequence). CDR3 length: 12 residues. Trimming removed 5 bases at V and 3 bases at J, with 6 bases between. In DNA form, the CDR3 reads TGTGCCAGCAGCCGTGAGACAGATACGCAGTATTTT. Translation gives CASSRETDTQYF. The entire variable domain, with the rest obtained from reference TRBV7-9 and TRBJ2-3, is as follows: DTGVSQNPRHKITKRGQNVTFRCDPISEHNRLYWYRQTLGQGPEFLTYFQNEAQLEKSRLLSDRFSAERPKGSFSTLEIQRTEQGDSAMYLCASSRETDTQYFGPGTRLTVL.

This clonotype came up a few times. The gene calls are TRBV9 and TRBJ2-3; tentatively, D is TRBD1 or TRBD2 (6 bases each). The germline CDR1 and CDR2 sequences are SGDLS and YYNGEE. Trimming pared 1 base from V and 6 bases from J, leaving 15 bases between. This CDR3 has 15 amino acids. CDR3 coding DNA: TGTGCCAGCAGCGTATGGGGGGCTGATCCCGATACGCAGTATTTT. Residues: CASSVWGADPDTQYF.

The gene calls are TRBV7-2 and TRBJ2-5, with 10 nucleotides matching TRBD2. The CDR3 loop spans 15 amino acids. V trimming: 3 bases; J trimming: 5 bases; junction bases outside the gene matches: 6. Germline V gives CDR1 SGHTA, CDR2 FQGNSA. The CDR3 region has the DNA TGTGCCAGCAGCTTCAAACTAGCGGGAAGGGAGACCCAGTACTTC. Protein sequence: CASSFKLAGRETQYF.

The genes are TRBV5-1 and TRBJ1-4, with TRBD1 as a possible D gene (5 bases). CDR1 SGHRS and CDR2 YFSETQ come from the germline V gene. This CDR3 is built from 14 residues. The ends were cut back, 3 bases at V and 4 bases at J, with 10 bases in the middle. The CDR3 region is CASSSTGGNEKLFF. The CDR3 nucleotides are TGCGCCAGCAGCTCGACGGGGGGTAATGAAAAACTGTTTTTT.

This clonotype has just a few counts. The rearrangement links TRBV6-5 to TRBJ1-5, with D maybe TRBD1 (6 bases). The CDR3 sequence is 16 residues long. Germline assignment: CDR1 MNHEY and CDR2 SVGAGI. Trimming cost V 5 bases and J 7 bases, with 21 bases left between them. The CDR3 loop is CASSPSTWGGGQPQHF. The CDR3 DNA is TGTGCCAGCAGTCCATCCACGTGGGGGGGCGGGCAGCCCCAGCATTTT.

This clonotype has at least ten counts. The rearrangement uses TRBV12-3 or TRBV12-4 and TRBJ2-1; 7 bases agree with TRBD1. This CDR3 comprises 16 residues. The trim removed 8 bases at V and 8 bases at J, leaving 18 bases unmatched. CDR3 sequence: CASPPPGPRGRDEQFF. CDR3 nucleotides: TGTGCCAGCCCTCCTCCCGGCCCTAGGGGGCGCGATGAGCAGTTCTTC.

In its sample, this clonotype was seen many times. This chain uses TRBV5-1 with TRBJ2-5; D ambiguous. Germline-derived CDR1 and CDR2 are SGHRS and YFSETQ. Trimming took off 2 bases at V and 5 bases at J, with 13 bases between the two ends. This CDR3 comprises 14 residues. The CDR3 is CASSFSAAAETQYF. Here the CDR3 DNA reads TGCGCCAGCAGCTTCTCGGCGGCTGCTGAGACCCAGTACTTC.